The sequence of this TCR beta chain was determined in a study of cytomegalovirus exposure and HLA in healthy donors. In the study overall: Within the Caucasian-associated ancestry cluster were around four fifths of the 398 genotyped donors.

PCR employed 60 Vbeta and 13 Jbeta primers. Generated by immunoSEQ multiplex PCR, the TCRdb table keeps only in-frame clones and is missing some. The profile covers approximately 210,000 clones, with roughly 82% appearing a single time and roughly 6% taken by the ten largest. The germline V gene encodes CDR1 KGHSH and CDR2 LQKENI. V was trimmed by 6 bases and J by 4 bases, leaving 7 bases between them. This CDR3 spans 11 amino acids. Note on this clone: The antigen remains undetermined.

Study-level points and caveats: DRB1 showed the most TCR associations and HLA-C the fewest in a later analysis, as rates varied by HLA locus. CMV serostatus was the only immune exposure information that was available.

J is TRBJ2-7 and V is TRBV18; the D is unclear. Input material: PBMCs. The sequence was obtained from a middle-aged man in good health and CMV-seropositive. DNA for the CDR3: TGTGCCAGCTCCTCGGGTTACGAGCAGTACTTC. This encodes CASSSGYEQYF.